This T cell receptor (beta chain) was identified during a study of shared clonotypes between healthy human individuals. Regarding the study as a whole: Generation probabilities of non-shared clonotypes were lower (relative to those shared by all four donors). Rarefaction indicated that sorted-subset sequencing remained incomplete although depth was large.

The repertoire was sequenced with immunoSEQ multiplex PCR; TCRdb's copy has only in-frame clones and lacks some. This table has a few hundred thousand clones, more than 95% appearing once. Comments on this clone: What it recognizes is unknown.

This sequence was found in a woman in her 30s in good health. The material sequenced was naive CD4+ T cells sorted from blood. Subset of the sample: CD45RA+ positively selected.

The CDR3 sequence is CASSMRTSGFVDTQYF. In DNA, the CDR3 is TGTGCCAGTAGTATGAGGACTAGCGGGTTTGTGGATACGCAGTATTTT. The chain recombines TRBV19 with TRBJ2-3, with 11 bases that match TRBD2. The CDR3 runs to 16 residues. V shed 3 bases, J shed 6 bases, and the junction held 8 bases outside the gene matches. Germline CDR1 reads LNHDA; CDR2 reads SQIVND (reference sequence).